These 5 T cell receptor beta chains came from one sample sequenced in a study of identical twins. TCRdb re-called the 5' RACE reads through MiXCR, storing one row per CDR3 protein. The data contain about 900,000 distinct CDR3 sequences, around an eighth of them singletons. These data are also associated with another study on yellow fever vaccine responses in identical twins.

Sequencing used PBMCs. These receptors originate from a woman younger than 30 in good health.

This clonotype was counted between two and nine times. This chain connects TRBV3-1 to TRBJ2-5, with D possibly matching TRBD2 (6 bases). V dropped 11 bases and J dropped 9 bases, with 37 bases sitting between them. The CDR3 extends over 18 amino acids. From germline, CDR1 is LGHDT and CDR2 YNNKEL (reference sequence). CDR3 amino acids: CAFCAAGWNNGLNGAQYF. The CDR3 nucleotides read TGTGCCTTCTGCGCCGCGGGGTGGAATAACGGTTTGAATGGGGCCCAGTACTTC.

J is TRBJ2-1 and V is TRBV15, with 7 nucleotides matching TRBD2. This CDR3 is 14 amino acids long. The germline gives CDR1 LNHNV, CDR2 YYDKDF (reference sequence). Trimming cost V 0 bases and J 10 bases; bases outside gene matches: 6. The CDR3 is CATSREVGGGEQFF. The CDR3 DNA sequence: TGTGCCACCAGCAGAGAAGTGGGGGGGGGAGAGCAGTTCTTC.

The chain employs TRBV12-3 or TRBV12-4 and TRBJ1-4, with 8 bases fitting TRBD1. The CDR3 covers 15 residues. Trimming at V came to 6 bases and at J to 7 bases, leaving 10 bases not matched to a gene. The CDR3 protein is CASSPRQGYGEKLFF. As DNA, the CDR3 is TGTGCCAGCAGCCCCCGACAGGGGTACGGTGAAAAACTGTTTTTT.

This sequence joins TRBV9 and TRBJ1-1; D perhaps matches TRBD1 (5 bases). Trimming took 2 bases from V and 5 from J, leaving 19 bases between them. CDR3 length equals 16 residues. The V gene's germline CDR1 is SGDLS and CDR2 YYNGEE. CDR3 bases: TGTGCCAGCAGCGTGGGCCTTTCGGTGGGGCGGACTGAAGCTTTCTTT. Translated, it gives CASSVGLSVGRTEAFF.

This clonotype appeared a few times. This sequence joins TRBV4-2 and TRBJ2-5; 13 positions match TRBD2. With 8 bases clipped from V and 4 bases from J, the junction kept 7 bases outside the gene matches. Germline lookup yields CDR1 LGHNA and CDR2 YNFKEQ. The CDR3 is made up of 15 amino acids. CDR3 in amino acids: CASGGLAGEGETQYF. CDR3 DNA: TGTGCCAGCGGCGGACTAGCGGGGGAGGGAGAGACCCAGTACTTC.